This T cell receptor beta chain was identified during a study of blood T cells in healthy people across ages. Study results and caveats: Estimated diversity that came from one million T cells was considered an underestimate. Aged donors had fewer naive CD4+ cells and lower diversity than long-lived donors.

Germline values: CDR1 SQVTM, CDR2 ANQGSEA. This CDR3 spans 13 amino acids. V shed 1 base and J shed 4 bases, with 10 bases lying between them. On this clonotype itself: As yet, its antigen is unknown.

Next came a second PCR, run for about 6 to 11 cycles, which used a sample-barcoded 5' primer along with a J-beta primer mix. TCRdb called the 5' RACE reads again in MiXCR, with one record for every CDR3 protein. The repertoire has approximately 940,000 distinct CDR3 sequences, 40% to 60% of them found once; the top ten carry 10% to 15%. This TCR was recovered from a man aged 25-45 years in good health. The gene calls are TRBV29-1 and TRBJ1-1; the D gene is possibly TRBD1 (5 bases). Sequenced material: blood. The CDR3 sequence: CSVEGRVGTEAFF. CDR3 bases: TGCAGCGTTGAAGGCAGGGTGGGCACTGAAGCTTTCTTT. Full variable domain (missing parts from reference TRBV29-1 and TRBJ1-1): SAVISQKPSRDICQRGTSLTIQCQVDSQVTMMFWYRQQPGQSLTLIATANQGSEATYESGFVIDKFPISRPNLTFSTLTVSNMSPEDSSIYLCSVEGRVGTEAFFGQGTRLTVV.